The 29 T cell receptor beta chains below all came from one sample that was sequenced in a study of blood T cell repertoires in COVID-19. The assay was immunoSEQ multiplex PCR, and TCRdb's table has in-frame clones only and misses some. The data show 390,000 or so clones, about 89% seen once. The specimen sequenced was peripheral blood. These receptors were taken from a woman between 25 and 40 years old with COVID-19, enrolled during active disease.

The V and J genes are TRBV5-1 and TRBJ2-6, with D possibly matching TRBD1 (5 bases). This CDR3 region has 15 residues. The germline gives CDR1 SGHRS, CDR2 YFSETQ. Trimming took off 4 bases at V and 6 bases at J, with 14 bases between the two ends. The CDR3 region is CASSRTGPQANVLTF. CDR3 bases: TGCGCCAGCAGCCGCACAGGACCTCAGGCCAACGTCCTGACTTTC.

This chain links TRBV20-1 with TRBJ1-2; no reliable D call. CDR1 is DFQATT, CDR2 SNEGSKA, per germline (reference sequence). This CDR3 is built from 11 residues. V gave up 3 bases and J gave up 8 bases, with 10 bases separating them. Here the CDR3 reads CSARRARGYTF. DNA for the CDR3: TGCAGTGCTAGGCGGGCTCGGGGCTACACCTTC.

The CDR3 loop reads CASSLTLAIETQYF. For the CDR3, the DNA is TGTGCCAGCAGCTTAACCCTGGCAATCGAGACCCAGTACTTC. The chain joins TRBV7-2 to TRBJ2-5; D gene ambiguous. V was cut by 2 bases and J by 5 bases, with 12 bases left in between. Germline V gene lookup returns CDR1 SGHTA and CDR2 FQGNSA. CDR3 size: 14 residues.

This chain joins TRBV6-5 and TRBJ2-3, with TRBD1 matching over 10 bases. The germline gives CDR1 MNHEY, CDR2 SVGAGI. The CDR3 totals 15 residues. V lost 0 bases and J lost 6; bases outside the gene matches: 3. The CDR3 coding sequence is TGTGCCAGCAGTTACTCCGGACAGGGGGAGGATACGCAGTATTTT. Protein product: CASSYSGQGEDTQYF.

The V and J genes are TRBV28 and TRBJ1-5, with D possibly TRBD1 on 5 matching bases. Per germline, CDR1 MDHEN and CDR2 SYDVKM. The CDR3 spans 13 residues. V dropped 4 bases and J dropped 5 bases, with 9 bases sitting between them. The CDR3 bases are TGTGCCAGCAGTTCCCAGGGTTATCAGCCCCAGCATTTT. Translation: CASSSQGYQPQHF.

V usage is TRBV7-9 and J usage is TRBJ1-1; D possibly corresponds to TRBD1 (5 bases). The CDR3 is 14 amino acids. Germline loops: CDR1 SEHNR, CDR2 FQNEAQ (reference sequence). V lost 0 bases and J lost 4, with 9 bases in between. The CDR3 region has the DNA TGTGCCAGCAGCTTAGCGCAGGGCGGCACTGAAGCTTTCTTT. This codes for CASSLAQGGTEAFF. Based on the CDR3 plus reference TRBV7-9 and TRBJ1-1, the full variable domain is DTGVSQNPRHKITKRGQNVTFRCDPISEHNRLYWYRQTLGQGPEFLTYFQNEAQLEKSRLLSDRFSAERPKGSFSTLEIQRTEQGDSAMYLCASSLAQGGTEAFFGQGTRLTVV.

The table lists this clone with a few counts. The chain joins TRBV7-6 to TRBJ1-5; TRBD1 agrees at 9 bases. Trimming at V came to 4 bases and at J to 5 bases, leaving 6 bases not matched to a gene. Germline values: CDR1 SGHVS, CDR2 FNYEAQ. The CDR3 has 15 amino acids. CDR3 region: CASSSGQGIDQPQHF. In nucleotides, the CDR3 is TGTGCCAGCAGCTCAGGACAGGGGATAGATCAGCCCCAGCATTTT.

This clone was found a few times. The chain combines TRBV7-6 with TRBJ2-7; no clear D gene. Trimming cost V 1 base and J 3 bases, with 13 bases left between them. This CDR3 contains 15 residues. CDR1 is SGHVS and CDR2 is FNYEAQ in the germline V gene. This CDR3 is CASSLGQTPIYEQYF. In DNA form, the CDR3 reads TGTGCCAGCAGCTTAGGGCAAACACCGATCTACGAGCAGTACTTC.

The V gene is TRBV24-1, the J gene TRBJ2-5; TRBD2 might be the D (5 bases). V was shortened by 5 bases and J by 4 bases, with 19 bases between the two germline ends. In germline, CDR1 is KGHDR, CDR2 SFDVKD. The CDR3 loop spans 16 amino acids. The CDR3 nucleotides read TGTGCCACCAGTGGTGCGGTAGGGCCTAGCCGAGAGACCCAGTACTTC. Translated: CATSGAVGPSRETQYF.

The chain links TRBV27 to TRBJ2-2; 8 bases map to TRBD2. The CDR3 totals 14 residues. CDR1 MNHEY and CDR2 SMNVEV come from the germline V gene (reference sequence). The trim removed 2 bases at V and 4 bases at J, leaving 0 bases unmatched. CDR3 region: CASSLAGGTGELFF. The CDR3 nucleotides are TGTGCCAGCAGTTTAGCGGGAGGCACCGGGGAGCTGTTTTTT.

The chain links TRBV29-1 to TRBJ1-5, with D tentatively TRBD1 (6 bases). CDR1 is SQVTM, CDR2 ANQGSEA, per germline. The CDR3 extends over 13 amino acids. V lost 4 bases, J lost 0 bases, and 7 bases lay in between. The CDR3 coding sequence is TGCAGCGTTGGGGGACATAGCAATCAGCCCCAGCATTTT. Translated: CSVGGHSNQPQHF. The full variable domain, completed using reference TRBV29-1 and TRBJ1-5, is SAVISQKPSRDICQRGTSLTIQCQVDSQVTMMFWYRQQPGQSLTLIATANQGSEATYESGFVIDKFPISRPNLTFSTLTVSNMSPEDSSIYLCSVGGHSNQPQHFGDGTRLSIL.

The genes are TRBV5-4 and TRBJ2-7; TRBD2 agrees at 12 bases. Germline CDR1 reads SGHNT; CDR2 reads YYREEE (reference sequence). The CDR3 extends over 16 amino acids. V was clipped by 0 bases and J by 6 bases; unmatched bases: 7. The CDR3 protein is CASSLEGLAGGSEQYF. The CDR3 region has the DNA TGTGCCAGCAGCTTGGAGGGTCTAGCGGGAGGGAGCGAGCAGTACTTC.

The chain recombines TRBV15 with TRBJ1-1; TRBD1 aligns across 11 bases. After removal of 3 bases from V and 5 bases from J, the junction contained 2 bases not matched to a gene. This CDR3 is built from 14 residues. Germline V lookup: CDR1 LNHNV, CDR2 YYDKDF (reference sequence). The CDR3, as DNA: TGTGCCACCAGCAGGTGGGACAGGGGGACTGAAGCTTTCTTT. This sequence encodes CATSRWDRGTEAFF.

The chain carries TRBV10-3 and TRBJ1-2, with no clear D. The germline CDR1 and CDR2 sequences are ENHRY and SYGVKD. The CDR3 loop spans 15 amino acids. Trimming took off 1 base at V and 0 bases at J, with 9 bases between the two ends. The DNA for the CDR3 is TGTGCCATCAGTGAGTTTGCGGAAACTAACTATGGCTACACCTTC. The encoded protein is CAISEFAETNYGYTF.

The chain joins TRBV21-1 to TRBJ1-5. TRBV21-1 is a known pseudogene. CDR3 length: 18 amino acids. CDR3 amino acids: CASSRPVLTDYSNQPQHF. As DNA, the CDR3 is TGTGCCAGCAGCCGCCCGGTCCTGACCGACTATAGCAATCAGCCCCAGCATTTT.

Only one count was recorded for this clone. The chain joins TRBV5-5 to TRBJ2-2; possible D gene TRBD2, 6 bases. This CDR3 has 15 amino acids. V was shortened by 1 base and J by 1 base, with 8 bases between the two germline ends. CDR1 SGHKS and CDR2 YYEKEE come from the germline V gene (reference sequence). CDR3 sequence reads: CASSLLGGNTGELFF. The CDR3 DNA follows: TGTGCCAGCAGCTTGTTGGGAGGGAACACCGGGGAGCTGTTTTTT.

The chain links TRBV7-9 to TRBJ2-7; TRBD2 matches at 7 bases. CDR1 and CDR2 from the germline V gene are SEHNR and FQNEAQ (reference sequence). With 1 base clipped from V and 4 bases from J, the junction kept 13 bases outside the gene matches. The CDR3 totals 17 residues. The DNA for the CDR3 is TGTGCCAGCAGCTTAGATTTGGGCGGGCTAGCGGTTTACGAGCAGTACTTC. Its translation is CASSLDLGGLAVYEQYF.

The chain links TRBV6-5 to TRBJ1-3; no definite D call. Germline loops: CDR1 MNHEY, CDR2 SVGAGI. V was trimmed by 10 bases and J by 4 bases, leaving 11 bases between them. The CDR3 covers 12 residues. CDR3 sequence: CATTSPGNTIYF. CDR3 DNA: TGTGCCACTACGTCCCCAGGAAACACCATATATTTT.

The chain employs TRBV7-2 and TRBJ2-7, with 7 bases identical to TRBD1. Trimming removed 3 bases from V and 3 bases from J; junction bases left unmatched: 8. The CDR3 is 15 amino acids. Germline loops: CDR1 SGHTA, CDR2 FQGNSA. CDR3 in DNA: TGTGCCAGCAGCTTGTCCGACAGGGTAATCTACGAGCAGTACTTC. Translated, it gives CASSLSDRVIYEQYF.

The J gene is TRBJ1-2, the V gene TRBV24-1; D might be TRBD1 (5 bases). The CDR3 runs 13 residues. V lost 0 bases and J 6 bases, leaving 7 bases between the germline ends. Germline CDR1 is KGHDR and CDR2 is SFDVKD. CDR3 nucleotide sequence: TGTGCCACCAGTGATTTGGCCAGGGATGGCTACACCTTC. It yields the protein CATSDLARDGYTF.

As concerns this clone: Other DNA sequences in this specimen translate into the identical CDR3. The J gene is TRBJ1-1, the V gene TRBV6-1; D remains unclear. CDR1 is MNHNS, CDR2 SASEGT, per germline. Trimming removed 3 bases from V and 10 bases from J, with 6 bases in between. The CDR3 runs to 10 residues. Written as DNA, the CDR3 is TGTGCCAGCAGTGATAGAGGAGCTTTCTTT. Protein: CASSDRGAFF.

For the CDR3, the DNA is TGTGCCAGCGTGACTAGCGGGAGGTGGCGTGAGCAGTTCTTC. Protein: CASVTSGRWREQFF. The chain combines TRBV6-6 with TRBJ2-1, with 13 bases fitting TRBD2. The junction had 7 bases not matched to a gene; V was cut back by 8 bases and J by 9 bases. The germline gives CDR1 MNHNY, CDR2 SVGAGI (reference sequence). CDR3 length: 14 residues.

This clone came up once. The gene calls are TRBV19 and TRBJ1-4, with a possible D match to TRBD1 (6 bases). The V and J ends lost 2 bases and 6 bases respectively, with 13 bases between them. Germline lookup yields CDR1 LNHDA and CDR2 SQIVND (reference sequence). There are 15 residues in the CDR3. In DNA, the CDR3 is TGTGCCAGTAGTATAACGGGCAGGGGATATGAAAAACTGTTTTTT. Translated: CASSITGRGYEKLFF. The entire variable domain, with the rest obtained from reference TRBV19 and TRBJ1-4, is as follows: DGGITQSPKYLFRKEGQNVTLSCEQNLNHDAMYWYRQDPGQGLRLIYYSQIVNDFQKGDIAEGYSVSREKKESFPLTVTSAQKNPTAFYLCASSITGRGYEKLFFGSGTQLSVL.

The J gene is TRBJ1-2, the V gene TRBV7-2; 8 bases agree with TRBD1. V trimming: 1 base; J trimming: 4 bases; junction bases outside the gene matches: 5. The CDR3 contains 15 residues. CDR1 and CDR2 from the germline V gene are SGHTA and FQGNSA. The DNA of the CDR3 is TGTGCCAGCAGCTTAGACCCAGGGGGCGCCTATGGCTACACCTTC. Translating it yields CASSLDPGGAYGYTF.

This clone has a single count. This chain uses TRBV7-9 with TRBJ2-2; perhaps TRBD2 as D (5 bases). The CDR3 loop spans 14 amino acids. Trimming took 5 bases from V and 5 from J, leaving 12 bases between them. Germline V lookup: CDR1 SEHNR, CDR2 FQNEAQ (reference sequence). As DNA, the CDR3 is TGTGCCAGCAGCCCAGAAACGGGGACCGGGGAGCTGTTTTTT. Protein sequence: CASSPETGTGELFF.

A note on this clone: Other DNA sequences from this sample encode an identical CDR3 as well. The J gene is TRBJ2-2, the V gene TRBV5-1; D is possibly TRBD2 (6 bases). The V end lost 3 bases, the J end lost 0 bases, and 9 bases lay between the germline ends. There are 15 residues in the CDR3. CDR1 is SGHRS, CDR2 YFSETQ, per germline. The CDR3 nucleotides read TGCGCCAGCAGCTCCGGGACTGCGAACACCGGGGAGCTGTTTTTT. Its translation is CASSSGTANTGELFF. Full variable domain (missing parts from reference TRBV5-1 and TRBJ2-2): KAGVTQTPRYLIKTRGQQVTLSCSPISGHRSVSWYQQTPGQGLQFLFEYFSETQRNKGNFPGRFSGRQFSNSRSEMNVSTLELGDSALYLCASSSGTANTGELFFGEGSRLTVL.

This chain uses TRBV30 with TRBJ2-7; TRBD2 matches 8 bases. Germline-derived CDR1 and CDR2 are GTSNPN and SVGIG (reference sequence). The CDR3 totals 13 residues. After removal of 4 bases from V and 1 base from J, the junction contained 3 bases not matched to a gene. The CDR3 bases are TGTGCCTGGAAACGCGGGGGGTCCTACGAGCAGTACTTC. Translation: CAWKRGGSYEQYF.

This clone was seen more than once but under ten times. The chain has TRBV6-5 and TRBJ1-4; the D is unclear. The CDR3 length is 16 residues. The V gene's germline CDR1 is MNHEY and CDR2 SVGAGI. Trimming cost V 0 bases and J 1 base, with 9 bases left between them. CDR3 bases: TGTGCCAGCAGTTACTCGAGGCGGAAAACTAATGAAAAACTGTTTTTT. Amino acids: CASSYSRRKTNEKLFF.

The chain employs TRBV3-1 (or the pseudogene TRBV3-2) and TRBJ2-4; TRBD1 agrees at 8 bases. The germline V gene has CDR1 LGHDT and CDR2 YNNKEL (reference sequence). The CDR3 runs 15 residues. With 1 base clipped from V and 9 bases from J, the junction kept 8 bases outside the gene matches. CDR3 protein: CASSQVRQGAGIQYF. Written as DNA, the CDR3 is TGTGCCAGCAGCCAAGTCCGGCAGGGGGCAGGCATTCAGTACTTC.